This entry features one T cell receptor (beta chain) sequence. Sequencing was at deep level. Evenly divided among several immunoSEQ plates was the genomic DNA of each subset. TCRdb's copy holds only in-frame clones and misses some; the assay was immunoSEQ multiplex PCR. The repertoire consists of 530,000 or so clones, with nearly 80% occurring once and the leading ten covering under 15%. These data come from a study of shared clonotypes between healthy human individuals. Donors were Caucasian adults residing in Nashville, Tennessee, USA. It was about 84 million PBMCs that unsorted samples used for genomic DNA. V dropped 4 bases and J dropped 8 bases, with 12 bases sitting between them. The CDR3 has 13 residues. The germline V gene encodes CDR1 LGHNA and CDR2 YNFKEQ.

The rearrangement links TRBV4-2 to TRBJ2-1, with a tentative D call TRBD1 (6 bases). The sequencing input was PBMCs. The TCR originated in a middle-aged woman in good health. Some clones in this sample may be carry-over from other donors' samples. The CDR3 DNA sequence: TGTGCCAGCAGCCTGGACAGATTTTATGAGCAGTTCTTC. It specifies CASSLDRFYEQFF.